This T cell receptor (beta chain) was obtained from a study of blood T cell repertoires in COVID-19. Looking at the study overall: T cells, B-cell-depleted T cells, or PBMCs supplied cDNA or gDNA.

Libraries were prepared by immunoSEQ multiplex PCR; TCRdb keeps only in-frame clonotypes and omits some of them. The table records about 210,000 clones, roughly nine tenths of them present only once. Germline V lookup: CDR1 SGHAT, CDR2 FQNNGV. V was cut by 2 bases and J by 2 bases, with 20 bases left in between. The CDR3 is made up of 18 amino acids. The sample taken for sequencing was peripheral blood. This clonotype was obtained from a man aged 30-40 years with acute or convalescent COVID-19. The chain has TRBV11-2 and TRBJ2-3; no reliable D call. The DNA of the CDR3 is TGTGCCAGCAGCTTAACCCGACGACTCCATAGTCTCACAGATACGCAGTATTTT. Residues: CASSLTRRLHSLTDTQYF.